This T cell receptor beta chain was identified in a study of cytomegalovirus exposure and HLA in healthy donors. Overall study findings and caveats: Testing in vitro showed a few CMV-associated chains specific for CMV antigens. Researchers reported from a later analysis that most CMV-associated TCR beta chains appeared HLA-restricted. TCR beta V- and J-gene trimming was later associated with a missense DCLRE1C variant.

Primers: 60 Vbeta forward and 13 Jbeta reverse. Profiled with immunoSEQ multiplex PCR; TCRdb holds only in-frame clones, not every one. Of 200,000 to 250,000 clones listed, about 78% are singletons. The V gene's germline CDR1 is MDHEN and CDR2 SYDVKM. The CDR3 length is 16 residues. To note about this clone: The antigen remains undetermined. At one end the junction does not follow the germline gene, possibly because of a read error.

Although they were nominally healthy when sampled, donors likely had unrecorded immune exposures. The V gene is TRBV28, the J gene TRBJ2-3; 8 bases are a match to TRBD1. The source of this sequence is a male donor in good health and CMV-seronegative. The sequenced material came from PBMCs. In DNA, the CDR3 is TGTGCCGGCAGTTTGTGGGGACAGGCCTTCACAGATACGCAGTATTTT. This codes for CAGSLWGQAFTDTQYF.